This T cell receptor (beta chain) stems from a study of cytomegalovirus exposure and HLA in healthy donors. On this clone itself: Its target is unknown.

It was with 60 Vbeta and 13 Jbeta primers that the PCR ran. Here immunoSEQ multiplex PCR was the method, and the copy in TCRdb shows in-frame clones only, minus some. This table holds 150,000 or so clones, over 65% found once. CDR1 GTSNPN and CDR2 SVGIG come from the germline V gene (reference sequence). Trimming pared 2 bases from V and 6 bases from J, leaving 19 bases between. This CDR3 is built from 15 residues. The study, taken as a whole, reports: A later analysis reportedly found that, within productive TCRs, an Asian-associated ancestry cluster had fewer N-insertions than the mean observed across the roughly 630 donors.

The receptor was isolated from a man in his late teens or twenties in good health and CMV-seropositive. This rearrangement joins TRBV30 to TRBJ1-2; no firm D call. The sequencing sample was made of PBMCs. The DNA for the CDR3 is TGTGCCTGGAGTTCCACCCTCGAGACAACCCATGGCTACACCTTC. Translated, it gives CAWSSTLETTHGYTF.